This T cell receptor (beta chain) was captured by sequencing in a study of shared T cell receptors in the human thymus. Germline V gene lookup returns CDR1 MDHEN and CDR2 SYDVKM. V shed 0 bases and J shed 5 bases, with 14 bases lying between them. CDR3 length: 16 residues. Only in-frame clones appear in the TCRdb table, and some are missing; sequencing was by immunoSEQ multiplex PCR. Among hundreds of thousands of clones, about 90% were seen once, and the ten largest hold 0.009% to 0.0095%. These data also featured in a second study, about human thymus T cells.

Specimen: thymocytes. This TCR derives from a boy younger than two with a congenital heart defect. The V and J genes are TRBV28 and TRBJ2-1; TRBD2 is a possible D gene (6 bases). In DNA form, the CDR3 reads TGTGCCAGCAGTTTATGGCGCCGGGGAGGTCACAATGAGCAGTTCTTC. Translating gives CASSLWRRGGHNEQFF.